This T cell receptor (beta chain) emerged from a study of shared clonotypes between healthy human individuals. Study results and limitations: Rarefaction curves obtained for sorted subsets showed sequencing incomplete despite large depth. Between a few donors, naive CD4 clonotypes were shared at a level of around 4.8%.

The V gene end was trimmed by 6 bases and the J gene end by 2 bases; junction bases not matched to a gene: 12. Germline V gives CDR1 SQVTM, CDR2 ANQGSEA. The CDR3 spans 17 residues. Several immunoSEQ plates received, in even portions, the genomic DNA of each subset. Libraries were prepared by immunoSEQ multiplex PCR; TCRdb keeps only in-frame clonotypes and omits some of them. The sample holds some 1,900,000 clones, about 94% seen once. Selected positively for CCR7 and CD45RO-negative, naive CD8 cells excluded terminally differentiated effector memory CD45RA+ cells. As regards this clone: Its specificity is unknown.

The receptor was isolated from a man in his late teens or twenties in good health. The chain combines TRBV29-1 with TRBJ2-7, with 14 positions matching TRBD2. Sequencing was done on a sample of naive CD8+ T cells sorted from blood. The CDR3 reads CSVSGTSGSGSTYEQYF. As DNA, the CDR3 is TGCAGCGTCTCCGGGACTAGCGGGAGTGGGAGTACCTACGAGCAGTACTTC.